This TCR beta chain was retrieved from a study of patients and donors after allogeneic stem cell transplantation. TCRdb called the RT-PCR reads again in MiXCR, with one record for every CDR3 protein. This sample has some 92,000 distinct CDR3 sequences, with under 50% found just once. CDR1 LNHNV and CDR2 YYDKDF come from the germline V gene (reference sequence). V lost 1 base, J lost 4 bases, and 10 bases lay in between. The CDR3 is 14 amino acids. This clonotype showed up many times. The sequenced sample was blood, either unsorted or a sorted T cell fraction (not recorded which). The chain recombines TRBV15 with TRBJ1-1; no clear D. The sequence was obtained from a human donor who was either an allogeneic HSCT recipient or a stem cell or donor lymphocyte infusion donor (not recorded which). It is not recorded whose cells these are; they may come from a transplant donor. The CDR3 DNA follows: TGTGCCACCAGCAGAGTAGGGTTCGGCACTGAAGCTTTCTTT. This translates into CATSRVGFGTEAFF. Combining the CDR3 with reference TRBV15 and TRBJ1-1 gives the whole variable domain DAMVIQNPRYQVTQFGKPVTLSCSQTLNHNVMYWYQQKSSQAPKLLFHYYDKDFNNEADTPDNFQSRRPNTSFCFLDIRSPGLGDTAMYLCATSRVGFGTEAFFGQGTRLTVV.